Listed here are 22 T cell receptor beta chains from one sample, sequenced in a study of blood T cells in healthy people across ages. With a J-beta primer mix and a sample-barcoded 5' primer, a second PCR ran about 6 to 11 cycles. TCRdb processed the 5' RACE reads anew with MiXCR; each CDR3 protein has one entry. Among over 1,200,000 distinct CDR3 sequences, roughly 60% were seen once, and the ten largest hold under 8.5%. The sequencing input was blood. The receptors shown here come from a young man in good health.

V gene TRBV6-2 or TRBV6-3 combines with J gene TRBJ2-3; either TRBD1 or TRBD2 may fit D (7 bases each). The V end lost 6 bases, the J end lost 4 bases, and 20 bases lay between the germline ends. The germline V gene encodes CDR1 MNHEY and CDR2 SVGEGT. The CDR3 contains 16 residues. The CDR3 here is CASSRGGQRPPDTQYF. For the CDR3, the DNA is TGTGCCAGCAGCCGCGGGGGACAGCGGCCGCCAGATACGCAGTATTTT.

This clonotype was seen a few times. This rearrangement joins TRBV27 to TRBJ2-1; 7 bases are a match to TRBD1. The CDR3 is made up of 16 amino acids. CDR1 is MNHEY and CDR2 is SMNVEV in the germline V gene (reference sequence). V gave up 7 bases and J gave up 4 bases; unmatched junction bases: 13. CDR3 nucleotides: TGTGCCAGCACCGCGCCCCCGGGGACAGCTTACAATGAGCAGTTCTTC. Its protein is CASTAPPGTAYNEQFF.

The chain recombines TRBV4-3 with TRBJ2-1; 14 bases are a match to TRBD2. V dropped 3 bases and J dropped 3; count of bases not matched to a gene: 4. Germline V CDR1 and CDR2: LGHNA, YSLEER. This CDR3 comprises 17 residues. The CDR3 bases are TGCGCCAGCAGCCAGGGGACTAGCGGGAGAAACTACAATGAGCAGTTCTTC. It is translated as CASSQGTSGRNYNEQFF.

The chain is built from TRBV4-2 and TRBJ1-3; possibly TRBD1 for D (5 bases). V was cut by 1 base and J by 1 base, with 11 bases left in between. This CDR3 is 16 amino acids long. In germline, CDR1 is LGHNA, CDR2 YNFKEQ. The CDR3 region is CASSQGEGASGNTIYF. As DNA, the CDR3 is TGTGCCAGCAGCCAAGGGGAAGGGGCATCTGGAAACACCATATATTTT.

This sequence joins TRBV11-2 and TRBJ2-1; D not resolved. The CDR3 spans 12 residues. V was cut by 8 bases and J by 7 bases, with 12 bases left in between. Germline loops: CDR1 SGHAT, CDR2 FQNNGV. DNA of the CDR3: TGTGCCAGCCACCTCTCGGGTAATGAGCAGTTCTTC. Translating gives CASHLSGNEQFF.

This clonotype was observed a single time. The chain links TRBV7-9 to TRBJ2-1; D is uncertain. Germline V gives CDR1 SEHNR, CDR2 FQNEAQ (reference sequence). The CDR3 is made up of 15 amino acids. V was trimmed by 7 bases and J by 0 bases, leaving 13 bases between them. CDR3 sequence reads: CASTFTENSYNEQFF. The CDR3 DNA follows: TGTGCCAGCACGTTTACGGAGAACTCCTACAATGAGCAGTTCTTC.

This clonotype was counted only a few times. V and J are TRBV10-3 and TRBJ1-1; D may be TRBD1 (5 bases). Deletions cut 3 bases from V and 1 base from J, with 9 bases between. The CDR3 extends over 14 amino acids. The germline V gene encodes CDR1 ENHRY and CDR2 SYGVKD. The CDR3 sequence: CAISDTTENTEAFF. The DNA of the CDR3 is TGTGCCATCAGTGATACGACAGAGAACACTGAAGCTTTCTTT.

This clonotype was recorded a few times. The rearrangement uses TRBV6-5 and TRBJ1-2; tentative D call: TRBD1 (5 bases). Germline lookup yields CDR1 MNHEY and CDR2 SVGAGI. V lost 5 bases to trimming and J lost 5 bases, with 12 bases between them. CDR3 length: 13 amino acids. The CDR3 protein is CASSRQSSYGYTF. In DNA, the CDR3 is TGTGCCAGCAGTCGACAGTCATCGTATGGCTACACCTTC.

In its sample, this clonotype was seen once. V is TRBV7-6 and J is TRBJ2-7, with D possibly TRBD2 on 6 matching bases. The assigned J gene may be wrong: the sequence end matches TRBJ2-5 better. CDR3 length equals 16 residues. The V gene's germline CDR1 is SGHVS and CDR2 FNYEAQ. The CDR3 loop reads CASSLGLGTLQETQYF. Here the CDR3 DNA reads TGTGCCAGCAGCTTAGGGCTTGGGACTTTACAAGAGACCCAGTACTTC.

The chain is built from TRBV10-3 and TRBJ1-2; no reliable D call. Trimming pared 0 bases from V and 8 bases from J, leaving 10 bases between. CDR1 ENHRY and CDR2 SYGVKD come from the germline V gene. The CDR3 loop spans 13 amino acids. The CDR3 coding sequence is TGTGCCATCAGTGAGTCTCCGGGATTAGGCTACACCTTC. This gives the protein CAISESPGLGYTF.

This clonotype has more than one count but fewer than ten. The V call is TRBV4-1, the J call TRBJ2-5; 7 bases map to TRBD2. Germline-derived CDR1 and CDR2 are MGHRA and YSYEKL. Germline trimming cut 2 bases from V and 5 bases from J; bases unmatched to any gene: 17. The CDR3 is 18 residues long. CDR3 DNA: TGCGCCAGCAGCCAAACTCTACCCCCGGGAGGCCGGGTCGAGACCCAGTACTTC. This sequence encodes CASSQTLPPGGRVETQYF.

The rearrangement links TRBV20-1 to TRBJ1-2; D gene uncertain. V was shortened by 5 bases and J by 12 bases, with 10 bases between the two germline ends. From germline, CDR1 is DFQATT and CDR2 SNEGSKA (reference sequence). The CDR3 totals 9 residues. The CDR3 reads CSAAPDDTF. The CDR3 coding sequence is TGCAGTGCTGCGCCTGATGACACCTTC.

V gene TRBV7-6 combines with J gene TRBJ1-2; D possibly corresponds to TRBD1 (6 bases). This CDR3 has 16 residues. Trimming cost V 3 bases and J 8 bases, with 22 bases left between them. The germline CDR1 and CDR2 sequences are SGHVS and FNYEAQ. The CDR3 sequence is CASSFITKQGSSGYTF. The CDR3 DNA follows: TGTGCCAGCAGCTTTATCACAAAGCAGGGGAGCTCAGGCTACACCTTC.

CDR3 sequence (DNA): TGTGCCACCAGCCTGGGAACTGGCACAGATACGCAGTATTTT. Protein product: CATSLGTGTDTQYF. The chain recombines TRBV15 with TRBJ2-3; D not resolved. The CDR3 extends over 14 amino acids. The V and J ends lost 5 bases and 1 base respectively, with 10 bases between them. Germline V CDR1 and CDR2: LNHNV, YYDKDF (reference sequence).

This clonotype was picked up one time. This rearrangement joins TRBV11-2 to TRBJ2-7; 13 positions match TRBD2. Trimming at V came to 4 bases and at J to 3 bases, leaving 3 bases not matched to a gene. In germline, CDR1 is SGHAT, CDR2 FQNNGV. The CDR3 extends over 15 amino acids. CDR3 residues: CASSWGTSGDYEQYF. CDR3 sequence (DNA): TGTGCCAGCAGCTGGGGGACTAGCGGGGACTACGAGCAGTACTTC.

CDR3 amino acids: CASSSSPGGDGYTF. CDR3 nucleotide sequence: TGTGCCAGCAGTTCTTCACCAGGGGGGGATGGCTACACCTTC. V and J are TRBV6-5 and TRBJ1-2, with TRBD1 identical over 7 bases. Looked up from germline, CDR1 is MNHEY and CDR2 is SVGAGI. V trimming: 4 bases; J trimming: 6 bases; junction bases outside the gene matches: 8. CDR3 size: 14 residues.

V and J are TRBV25-1 and TRBJ2-1, with a possible D match to TRBD1 (5 bases). The V end was cut by 0 bases, the J end by 4 bases, with 13 bases between. The CDR3 consists of 16 residues. The V gene's germline CDR1 is MGHDK and CDR2 SYGVNS. The CDR3 region is CASSEYQGRYYNEQFF. The CDR3 nucleotides are TGTGCCAGCAGTGAATATCAGGGCCGTTATTACAATGAGCAGTTCTTC.

The chain uses TRBV11-2 and TRBJ2-3; the D is unclear. V shed 2 bases and J shed 0 bases, with 15 bases lying between them. The CDR3 runs 17 residues. The V gene's germline CDR1 is SGHAT and CDR2 FQNNGV. The CDR3 loop is CASSLQDGYLSTDTQYF. DNA of the CDR3: TGTGCCAGCAGCTTACAAGACGGCTACCTTAGCACAGATACGCAGTATTTT.

The V and J genes are TRBV20-1 and TRBJ2-3; 7 nucleotides line up with TRBD2. Germline assignment: CDR1 DFQATT and CDR2 SNEGSKA (reference sequence). The length of the CDR3 is 14 residues. The CDR3 loop reads CSGTSGESTDTQYF. As DNA, the CDR3 is TGCAGCGGAACGAGCGGGGAAAGCACAGATACGCAGTATTTT.

The chain combines TRBV7-2 with TRBJ1-4; no definite D call. The CDR3 has 17 amino acids. V was shortened by 5 bases and J by 0 bases, with 16 bases between the two germline ends. Germline values: CDR1 SGHTA, CDR2 FQGNSA. CDR3 sequence (DNA): TGTGCCAGCAGCCATCTTCCGGGCAGGACAACTAATGAAAAACTGTTTTTT. Translating gives CASSHLPGRTTNEKLFF.

The table lists this clonotype with a few counts. The chain is built from TRBV4-3 and TRBJ2-7, with unresolved D. V was shortened by 0 bases and J by 0 bases, with 15 bases between the two germline ends. The CDR3 has 17 residues. CDR1 LGHNA and CDR2 YSLEER come from the germline V gene. CDR3 in DNA: TGCGCCAGCAGCCAAGATTCTTTTGGCAGAAGCTCCTACGAGCAGTACTTC. Its translation is CASSQDSFGRSSYEQYF.

This chain uses TRBV20-1 with TRBJ1-1; the D is unclear. This CDR3 has 18 amino acids. The ends were cut back, 0 bases at V and 4 bases at J, with 24 bases in the middle. Germline assignment: CDR1 DFQATT and CDR2 SNEGSKA (reference sequence). The CDR3 sequence: CSARDLARIICFSTEAFF. In nucleotides, the CDR3 is TGCAGTGCTAGAGATCTCGCCCGGATTATCTGCTTTAGCACTGAAGCTTTCTTT.